The rows below give T cell receptor beta chains drawn from one sample of a study of response to subunit inactivated influenza vaccine. Each CDR3 protein is one row after TCRdb ran MiXCR on the RT-PCR reads. Of about 480,000 distinct CDR3 sequences detected, 10% to 15% appear once; the ten largest clones hold around 13%. This material consisted of PBMCs from blood, taken 45 days after vaccination. The receptors originated from a man aged 50-60 years who received an inactivated influenza vaccine. The CDR3 runs from the conserved cysteine through the conserved F or W. The D gene is left open where the match is weak. Clone size, where shown, is once, few, many, or a class for clones that have expanded.

d_call: TRBD2; j_call: TRBJ2-7; v_call: TRBV12-3/TRBV12-4; clone_size: .; cdr3_nt: TGTGCCAGCAGCCCCAGACTAGCGGAATCCTACGAGCAGTACTTC; cdr3_aa: CASSPRLAESYEQYF
d_call: .; j_call: TRBJ2-2; v_call: TRBV20-1; clone_size: .; cdr3_nt: TGCAGTGCTAGAGTCAGTATCACCGGGGAGCTGTTTTTT; cdr3_aa: CSARVSITGELFF
d_call: TRBD1; j_call: TRBJ1-5; v_call: TRBV5-1; clone_size: many; cdr3_nt: TGCGCCAGCAGCTTGACAGGGGGCGCGAATCAGCCCCAGCATTTT; cdr3_aa: CASSLTGGANQPQHF
d_call: .; j_call: TRBJ1-5; v_call: TRBV9; clone_size: few; cdr3_nt: TGTGCCAGCAGCGTAGGTCAAAACACTCAGCCCCAGCATTTT; cdr3_aa: CASSVGQNTQPQHF
d_call: .; j_call: TRBJ2-6; v_call: TRBV20-1; clone_size: many; cdr3_nt: TGCAGTGCTAGACCCACTAGTCCTGGGGCCAACGTCCTGACTTTC; cdr3_aa: CSARPTSPGANVLTF
d_call: .; j_call: TRBJ2-3; v_call: TRBV4-3; clone_size: .; cdr3_nt: TGCGCCAGCAGCCAAGTCGTTGGAGGGGCAGATACGCAGTATTTT; cdr3_aa: CASSQVVGGADTQYF
d_call: .; j_call: TRBJ2-5; v_call: TRBV5-1; clone_size: few; cdr3_nt: TGCGCCAGCAGCACCCAGGCAACAGGGACGGAGACCCAGTACTTC; cdr3_aa: CASSTQATGTETQYF
d_call: .; j_call: TRBJ1-5; v_call: TRBV5-6; clone_size: few; cdr3_nt: TGTGCCAGCAGCTTAGGGACCAGCAATCAGCCCCAGCATTTT; cdr3_aa: CASSLGTSNQPQHF
d_call: .; j_call: TRBJ2-5; v_call: TRBV6-5; clone_size: few; cdr3_nt: TGTGCCAGCAGTTACTCTAGCTTTACGGAGACCCAGTACTTC; cdr3_aa: CASSYSSFTETQYF
d_call: .; j_call: TRBJ2-7; v_call: TRBV4-1; clone_size: .; cdr3_nt: TGCGCCAGCAGCCAAACTGCCGCCGGTTACGAGCAGTACTTC; cdr3_aa: CASSQTAAGYEQYF
d_call: TRBD2; j_call: TRBJ2-7; v_call: TRBV4-2; clone_size: .; cdr3_nt: TGTGCCAGCAGCCAAGATGAGGGACTACGCGAGCAGTACTTC; cdr3_aa: CASSQDEGLREQYF
d_call: .; j_call: TRBJ2-1; v_call: TRBV7-9; clone_size: .; cdr3_nt: TGTGCCAGTGCAGTCGGCTATCTGGATGAGCAGTTCTTC; cdr3_aa: CASAVGYLDEQFF
d_call: .; j_call: TRBJ1-3; v_call: TRBV9; clone_size: many; cdr3_nt: TGTGCCAGCAGCGTAGTTCCGAAGCCCCTTGGAAACACCATATATTTT; cdr3_aa: CASSVVPKPLGNTIYF
d_call: .; j_call: TRBJ2-1; v_call: TRBV29-1; clone_size: few; cdr3_nt: TGCAGCGTTGAAACAGGCGTTGGGAATGAGCAGTTCTTC; cdr3_aa: CSVETGVGNEQFF
d_call: .; j_call: TRBJ1-2; v_call: TRBV4-3; clone_size: few; cdr3_nt: TGCGCCAGCAGCCAAGATTACCTAGGGAAAAACTATGGCTACACCTTC; cdr3_aa: CASSQDYLGKNYGYTF
d_call: TRBD2; j_call: TRBJ2-1; v_call: TRBV7-2; clone_size: few; cdr3_nt: TGTGCCAGCAGCTTAGGGCTAGCGGGAACGAGTGAGCAGTTCTTC; cdr3_aa: CASSLGLAGTSEQFF
d_call: TRBD2; j_call: TRBJ2-3; v_call: TRBV7-9; clone_size: many; cdr3_nt: TGTGCCAGCGGTACTAGCGGAACAGATACGCAGTATTTT; cdr3_aa: CASGTSGTDTQYF
d_call: .; j_call: TRBJ2-2; v_call: TRBV29-1; clone_size: .; cdr3_nt: TGCAGCGTTGAAGATCGCGGGACAGCAAACACCGGGGAGCTGTTTTTT; cdr3_aa: CSVEDRGTANTGELFF
d_call: .; j_call: TRBJ2-5; v_call: TRBV11-2; clone_size: .; cdr3_nt: TGTGCCAGCAGCTGGTCGGCGGGGGCGGAGACCCAGTACTTC; cdr3_aa: CASSWSAGAETQYF
d_call: .; j_call: TRBJ2-7; v_call: TRBV12-3/TRBV12-4; clone_size: .; cdr3_nt: TGTGCCAGCAGTTTAGTACTTCTCTCTAGCGCTGCCTACGAGCAGTACTTC; cdr3_aa: CASSLVLLSSAAYEQYF
d_call: .; j_call: TRBJ1-5; v_call: TRBV15; clone_size: many; cdr3_nt: TGTGCCACCAGCAGAGACAGGGTTAATCAGCCCCAGCATTTT; cdr3_aa: CATSRDRVNQPQHF
d_call: TRBD2; j_call: TRBJ2-1; v_call: TRBV20-1; clone_size: many; cdr3_nt: TGCAGTGCTAGAGACGGGGGAGGGGTTTGGGACAATGAGCAGTTCTTC; cdr3_aa: CSARDGGGVWDNEQFF
d_call: .; j_call: TRBJ2-7; v_call: TRBV7-9; clone_size: many; cdr3_nt: TGTGCCAGCAGACGAACAAACTCCTACGAGCAGTACTTC; cdr3_aa: CASRRTNSYEQYF
d_call: .; j_call: TRBJ1-2; v_call: TRBV24-1; clone_size: few; cdr3_nt: TGTGCCACCAGTGATCGGGACGCCAACTATGGCTACACCTTC; cdr3_aa: CATSDRDANYGYTF
d_call: TRBD2; j_call: TRBJ2-7; v_call: TRBV20-1; clone_size: .; cdr3_nt: TGCAGTGCTAGTGGACTAGCGGGAGGCGCTAGTACCTACGAGCAGTACTTC; cdr3_aa: CSASGLAGGASTYEQYF
d_call: .; j_call: TRBJ1-5; v_call: TRBV6-1; clone_size: .; cdr3_nt: TGTGCCAGCAGTCAACACAGCAATCAGCCCCAGCATTTT; cdr3_aa: CASSQHSNQPQHF
d_call: .; j_call: TRBJ2-1; v_call: TRBV23-1; clone_size: few; cdr3_nt: TGCGCCAGCAGTTCGAGGGATGAGCAGTTCTTC; cdr3_aa: CASSSRDEQFF
d_call: .; j_call: TRBJ1-2; v_call: TRBV3-1; clone_size: .; cdr3_nt: TGTGCCAGCAGCCAAGATCAGAGTGGCTACACCTTC; cdr3_aa: CASSQDQSGYTF
d_call: .; j_call: TRBJ1-2; v_call: TRBV5-1; clone_size: many; cdr3_nt: TGCGCCAGCAGCACCAGTCCGACGGTTAACTATGGCTACACCTTC; cdr3_aa: CASSTSPTVNYGYTF
d_call: .; j_call: TRBJ2-3; v_call: TRBV7-8; clone_size: few; cdr3_nt: TGTGCCAGCAGCTTATCTTCCGGAGGCGCAATGATTGATACGCAGTATTTT; cdr3_aa: CASSLSSGGAMIDTQYF
d_call: .; j_call: TRBJ1-1; v_call: TRBV5-5; clone_size: few; cdr3_nt: TGTGCCACACGCTTAGACCGAGTGAACACTGAAGCTTTCTTT; cdr3_aa: CATRLDRVNTEAFF
d_call: .; j_call: TRBJ2-7; v_call: TRBV27; clone_size: many; cdr3_nt: TGTGCCAGCAGTCCACATCAACAGGGGAGGTTGGAGTACTTC; cdr3_aa: CASSPHQQGRLEYF
d_call: .; j_call: TRBJ2-7; v_call: TRBV12-3/TRBV12-4; clone_size: .; cdr3_nt: TGTGCCAGCAGTTTTAGACCGGACTCCTACGAGCAGTACTTC; cdr3_aa: CASSFRPDSYEQYF
d_call: TRBD1; j_call: TRBJ2-3; v_call: TRBV6-2/TRBV6-3; clone_size: .; cdr3_nt: TGTGCCAGCAGAAGGACAGGGGGCTTGTTGACGCAGTATTTT; cdr3_aa: CASRRTGGLLTQYF
d_call: TRBD1; j_call: TRBJ1-2; v_call: TRBV12-3/TRBV12-4; clone_size: .; cdr3_nt: TGTGCCAGCACCTTAGGACAGGGCTGGTATGGCTACACCTTC; cdr3_aa: CASTLGQGWYGYTF
d_call: TRBD1; j_call: TRBJ2-1; v_call: TRBV9; clone_size: many; cdr3_nt: TGTGCCAGCAGCGTAGCCGACAGGGGTGAGCAGTTCTTC; cdr3_aa: CASSVADRGEQFF
d_call: TRBD2; j_call: TRBJ2-3; v_call: TRBV12-5; clone_size: few; cdr3_nt: TGTGCTAGTGGTTTAGGTCTAGCGGGAGGCACAGATACGCAGTATTTT; cdr3_aa: CASGLGLAGGTDTQYF
d_call: TRBD2; j_call: TRBJ2-3; v_call: TRBV20-1; clone_size: few; cdr3_nt: TGCAGTGCTAGAGATATCGGCGGGAGTATCGCAGATACGCAGTATTTT; cdr3_aa: CSARDIGGSIADTQYF
d_call: TRBD2; j_call: TRBJ2-3; v_call: TRBV5-1; clone_size: few; cdr3_nt: TGCGCCAGCAGCTTGGAGCCTAGCGGCTTGGGGGATACGCAGTATTTT; cdr3_aa: CASSLEPSGLGDTQYF
d_call: TRBD1; j_call: TRBJ1-1; v_call: TRBV7-2; clone_size: .; cdr3_nt: TGTGCCAGCAGCTTAACAGGGGCGGGCACTGAAGATTTCTTT; cdr3_aa: CASSLTGAGTEDFF
d_call: .; j_call: TRBJ2-5; v_call: TRBV25-1; clone_size: .; cdr3_nt: TGTGCCAGCAGTGAAGCCGGGTTGCAAGAGACCCAGTACTTC; cdr3_aa: CASSEAGLQETQYF
d_call: .; j_call: TRBJ2-7; v_call: TRBV4-3; clone_size: .; cdr3_nt: TGCGCCAGCAGCCAAGATCAAGGGCTCTACTACGAGCAGTACTTC; cdr3_aa: CASSQDQGLYYEQYF
d_call: TRBD2; j_call: TRBJ2-1; v_call: TRBV2; clone_size: .; cdr3_nt: TGTGCCAGCAGTGAGAGGACTAGCGGGGGGGCCCCCGGCGAGTTCTTC; cdr3_aa: CASSERTSGGAPGEFF
d_call: TRBD1; j_call: TRBJ2-7; v_call: TRBV20-1; clone_size: few; cdr3_nt: TGCAGTGCTAGAGCCATCAGAGGGACAGGCATGGAGCAGTACTTC; cdr3_aa: CSARAIRGTGMEQYF
d_call: .; j_call: TRBJ1-1; v_call: TRBV29-1; clone_size: .; cdr3_nt: TGCAGCGCCCGGGACACGAACACTGAAGCTTTCTTT; cdr3_aa: CSARDTNTEAFF
d_call: .; j_call: TRBJ1-2; v_call: TRBV20-1; clone_size: few; cdr3_nt: TGCAGTGCTAGTCGTCAGTTCTCCACCTTC; cdr3_aa: CSASRQFSTF
d_call: TRBD2; j_call: TRBJ2-7; v_call: TRBV12-3/TRBV12-4; clone_size: few; cdr3_nt: TGTGCCAGCAGTCGACTAGCGGGCTACGAGCAGTACTTC; cdr3_aa: CASSRLAGYEQYF
d_call: .; j_call: TRBJ2-1; v_call: TRBV9; clone_size: .; cdr3_nt: TGTGCCAGCAGCGTAGATAGGGCGGGATTAACCTACAATGAGCAGTTCTTC; cdr3_aa: CASSVDRAGLTYNEQFF